This T cell receptor (beta chain) emerged from a study of blood T cell repertoires in COVID-19 (dated by TCRdb to 2020 to 2021). The study in broad terms: Samples from collaborators originated in the United States, Italy and Spain and spanned both the acute and convalescent phases of COVID-19. The samples were drawn from the first 160 participants of the ongoing ImmuneRACE study and from 1,254 subjects provided by 6 global collaborators. The repertoires were released in a freely available public database meant as a resource for research on the immune response to SARS-CoV-2. The prospective study material was composed of cDNA or gDNA derived from T cells, B-cell-depleted T cells, or PBMCs. HLA class I and class II types, where available, came from metadata supplied by the sample provider rather than from assay-based typing. The sample metadata nearly always contained a de-identified subject ID, COVID-19 status, age in years and sex. Subjects who had been exposed to COVID-19, were actively infected with it, or had recovered from it provided the deeply sampled blood TCRbeta repertoires that made up the dataset. Overall study outcomes, separate from this receptor: Clinical and demographic metadata were provided uncurated, with the amount varying by source and participant.

From cysteine to phenylalanine, the CDR3 is 12 amino acids long. The kept DNA is CDR3 alone, 36 bases in frame from the first base. The junction carries 9 bases between V and J, which are trimmed by 5 bases and 6 bases respectively. CDR1 SGHAT and CDR2 FQDESV were looked up in the germline V gene (reference sequence). TCRbeta CDR3 regions were amplified from genomic DNA by means of the immunoSEQ Assay, a bias-controlled multiplex PCR. The source study handled its data this way. Within the assay, amplification of reference gene primers was used to estimate how many nucleated cells each sample contained. Sequence reads were collapsed and filtered to measure the absolute abundance of every unique TCRbeta CDR3 rearrangement. Productive Simpson clonality was computed per sample as the square root of Simpson's diversity index over productive rearrangements. The clones in this table, taken by TCRdb from immuneACCESS, are in-frame only. Not every clone is retained; where verified, under half of the shortfall comes from an unresolved V gene, and the cause of the rest is unknown. Clone size and the V and J calls come from that table; the DNA yielded D and trimming. This sample has 340,000 or so clones in its table, and around 82% of those were observed once. The ten largest account for 2.5% to 3% of the sample.

About this clone: This clone's antigen is unknown. No per-base quality is available; no much larger clone lies one base away.

Each collaborating institution followed its own protocols to collect whole blood in K2EDTA tubes. For TCRbeta analysis, collaborators shipped samples as frozen whole blood, isolated PBMCs, or DNA extracted from either of those sample types. The chain links TRBV11-1 with TRBJ2-3; the best D guess is TRBD1, with 5 bases matching. This sequence originates from a young man with active or convalescent COVID-19. Sequenced: peripheral blood. The CDR3 region: CASSQGGDTQYF. The nucleotides read TGTGCCAGCAGCCAGGGTGGCGATACGCAGTATTTT.